This TCR beta chain came from a study of blood T cells in healthy people across ages. This CDR3 comprises 13 residues. Germline values: CDR1 DFQATT, CDR2 SNEGSKA (reference sequence). Trimming at V came to 4 bases and at J to 8 bases, leaving 6 bases not matched to a gene. Through a sample-barcoded 5' primer and a J-beta primer mix, a second PCR was run for 7 to 11 cycles. TCRdb ran MiXCR on the 5' RACE reads and lists one entry per CDR3 protein. The table has about 670,000 distinct CDR3 sequences, around 41% seen once. This clonotype was seen only once. The TCR was taken from a man of 80 years or more in good health. The chain links TRBV20-1 to TRBJ1-4, with TRBD1 identical over 8 bases. The sample taken for sequencing was blood. The CDR3 here is CSANQGAGEKLFF. CDR3 in DNA: TGCAGTGCTAATCAGGGGGCTGGAGAAAAACTGTTTTTT.